In this sample, the clone carrying this T cell receptor beta chain turned up once. Original handling: Estimates of nucleated cell counts were drawn from the amplification of reference gene primers. Clones were sequenced by immunoSEQ multiplex PCR, and TCRdb holds only the in-frame ones, with some missing. That table supplies the V and J calls and clone size; D and trimming were determined from the DNA. The sample consists of roughly 33,000 clones, more than 90% of them appearing once. The data stem from a study of blood T cell repertoires in COVID-19. Overall study: The origin of the acute and convalescent COVID-19 samples was the United States, Italy and Spain. PBMCs, B-cell-depleted T cells, or T cells were the source of the cDNA or gDNA that made up the material.

The germline CDR1 and CDR2 sequences are SGHRS and YFSETQ. Trimming removed 2 bases from V and 5 bases from J, with 10 bases in between. The CDR3 is 13 residues long. This receptor was obtained from a human donor in a cohort sampled during active COVID-19. The sequencing sample was made of peripheral blood. The rearrangement uses TRBV5-1 and TRBJ1-2, with D hard to call. The CDR3 coding sequence is TGCGCCAGCAGCTTCACTGGAGGTTATGGCTACACCTTC. This codes for CASSFTGGYGYTF.